The 22 T cell receptor beta chains given below trace back to one sample, sequenced in a study of CD8 T cells in Susac syndrome. After extraction with the RNeasy kit, about 0.45 to 1 ug of the RNA was reverse transcribed using random hexamers. A single record per CDR3 protein comes from TCRdb applying MiXCR to the immunoSEQ multiplex PCR reads. The table lists some 400,000 distinct CDR3 sequences, more than 80% of them singletons. The sequenced sample consisted of CD8+ T cells from PBMCs. These receptors all come from a human donor with multiple sclerosis.

This clonotype came up once. The rearrangement joins TRBV12-3 or TRBV12-4 to TRBJ2-3, with 8 bases that match TRBD2. The ends lost 6 bases at V and 6 bases at J; junction bases unmatched: 8. CDR3 length equals 14 residues. In DNA, the CDR3 is TGTGCCAGCAGGATCGGACTAGCTCCTGATACGCAGTATTTT. It encodes CASRIGLAPDTQYF.

This clonotype occurred once. The chain joins TRBV2 to TRBJ1-1, with 7 bases matching TRBD1. With V trimmed by 6 bases and J by 6 bases, 7 bases remained unmatched. CDR3 size: 13 residues. Per the germline V gene, CDR1 is SNHLY and CDR2 is FYNNEI. The CDR3 bases are TGTGCCAGCAGGAAGACAGGGAATTCTGAAGCTTTCTTT. Amino acids: CASRKTGNSEAFF. The full variable domain, with the rest looked up from reference TRBV2 and TRBJ1-1, is EPEVTQTPSHQVTQMGQEVILRCVPISNHLYFYWYRQILGQKVEFLVSFYNNEISEKSEIFDDQFSVERPDGSNFTLKIRSTKLEDSAMYFCASRKTGNSEAFFGQGTRLTVV.

This clonotype was detected many times. The genes are TRBV7-2 and TRBJ2-5, with D possibly being TRBD1 or TRBD2 (5 bases each). V was cut by 5 bases and J by 5 bases, with 18 bases left in between. Germline V lookup: CDR1 SGHTA, CDR2 FQGNSA. This CDR3 is built from 15 residues. The CDR3 protein is CASSEGGGMLETQYF. DNA of the CDR3: TGTGCCAGCAGCGAGGGTGGGGGTATGCTGGAGACCCAGTACTTC.

The chain links TRBV7-7 to TRBJ2-1, with 9 bases that match TRBD1. The ends lost 5 bases at V and 9 bases at J; junction bases unmatched: 5. The germline V gene encodes CDR1 SSHAT and CDR2 FNYEAQ (reference sequence). The CDR3 sequence is 13 residues long. The CDR3 DNA reads as TGTGCCAGCAGCCACGGGACAGGGTTTGAGCAGTTCTTC. Its translation is CASSHGTGFEQFF.

The V gene is TRBV27, the J gene TRBJ1-4, with 10 bases aligning to TRBD1. V shed 3 bases and J 6 bases; nucleotides not matched to a gene: 1. Germline CDR1 is MNHEY and CDR2 is SMNVEV (reference sequence). This CDR3 contains 14 residues. CDR3 coding DNA: TGTGCCAGCAGTTTCGACAGGGGGCATGAAAAACTGTTTTTT. Translating gives CASSFDRGHEKLFF.

This chain joins TRBV14 and TRBJ2-1; 7 nucleotides align to TRBD1. Germline V gene lookup returns CDR1 SGHDN and CDR2 FVKESK. The CDR3 consists of 15 residues. Germline trimming cut 3 bases from V and 0 bases from J; bases unmatched to any gene: 2. The CDR3 is CASSHTGASYNEQFF. Here the CDR3 DNA reads TGTGCCAGCAGCCATACAGGGGCCTCCTACAATGAGCAGTTCTTC.

The rearrangement uses TRBV3-1 and TRBJ1-1; possible D gene TRBD1, 5 bases. From germline, CDR1 is LGHDT and CDR2 YNNKEL (reference sequence). The CDR3 covers 16 residues. The V end was cut by 1 base, the J end by 4 bases, with 16 bases between. CDR3 residues: CASSQAAREVGTEAFF. Here the CDR3 DNA reads TGTGCCAGCAGCCAAGCGGCCAGGGAGGTAGGCACTGAAGCTTTCTTT.

This clonotype was found once. An end of the junction differs from the germline gene, which may be a read error. The chain carries TRBV30 and TRBJ2-7; 11 nucleotides line up with TRBD2. The CDR3 contains 14 residues. Germline-derived CDR1 and CDR2 are GTSNPN and SVGIG (reference sequence). The CDR3 sequence is CARSPGLADYEQYF. DNA of the CDR3: TGTGCCCGGAGCCCGGGACTAGCGGACTACGAGCAGTACTTC.

The CDR3 bases are TGTGCCAGCAGTTACCGCTCGGCAGGGGGAGGCTCTGGCTACACCTTC. Amino acids: CASSYRSAGGGSGYTF. This chain links TRBV6-2 or TRBV6-3 with TRBJ1-2; TRBD1 matches at 7 bases. The CDR3 is made up of 16 amino acids. Germline V gene sequence: CDR1 MNHEY, CDR2 SVGEGT. The V segment lost 2 bases and the J segment 7 bases; nucleotides outside the gene matches: 13.

The J gene is TRBJ2-5, the V gene TRBV3-1; D is uncertain. This CDR3 is built from 13 residues. Per the germline V gene, CDR1 is LGHDT and CDR2 is YNNKEL (reference sequence). Trimming took 0 bases from V and 4 from J, leaving 6 bases between them. The CDR3 DNA reads TGTGCCAGCAGCCAAGAGATATCAGAGACCCAGTACTTC. It encodes CASSQEISETQYF.

This chain joins TRBV4-1 and TRBJ2-2; 8 nucleotides align to TRBD1. The V gene end was trimmed by 1 base and the J gene end by 6 bases; junction bases not matched to a gene: 7. This CDR3 is 16 amino acids long. The V gene's germline CDR1 is MGHRA and CDR2 YSYEKL. The chain's CDR3 is CASSQGAGGSAGELFF. The CDR3, as DNA: TGCGCCAGCAGCCAAGGGGCAGGGGGCTCCGCCGGGGAGCTGTTTTTT.

This clonotype turned up a few times. The V and J genes are TRBV6-1 and TRBJ2-7; 8 nucleotides agree with TRBD2. With 8 bases clipped from V and 4 bases from J, the junction kept 13 bases outside the gene matches. The CDR3 totals 15 residues. Germline V CDR1 and CDR2: MNHNS, SASEGT. The CDR3 DNA reads TGTGCCAGCCGCCTCGGCGGGGGGCAGGGATACGAGCAGTACTTC. Residues: CASRLGGGQGYEQYF.

The chain recombines TRBV6-5 with TRBJ2-5; 11 positions match TRBD1. Germline-derived CDR1 and CDR2 are MNHEY and SVGAGI. CDR3 length: 15 amino acids. The junction had 4 bases not matched to a gene; V was cut back by 2 bases and J by 5 bases. The CDR3 sequence: CASSYGQGARETQYF. For the CDR3, the DNA is TGTGCCAGCAGTTACGGACAGGGGGCACGGGAGACCCAGTACTTC.

The count of this clonotype is one. The gene calls are TRBV5-1 and TRBJ2-1; a possible D gene is TRBD2 (6 bases). The CDR3 consists of 13 residues. The germline V gene encodes CDR1 SGHRS and CDR2 YFSETQ. Trimming removed 1 base from V and 10 bases from J, with 12 bases in between. The chain's CDR3 is CASSLYQGGEQFF. In DNA form, the CDR3 reads TGCGCCAGCAGCTTGTATCAGGGAGGCGAGCAGTTCTTC.

This clonotype was counted only a few times. The CDR3 here is CASRKTGGVNEKLFF. The CDR3 DNA is TGTGCCAGCAGAAAGACAGGGGGAGTTAATGAAAAACTGTTTTTT. This chain connects TRBV6-1 to TRBJ1-4; 9 positions match TRBD1. Germline CDR1 MNHNS, CDR2 SASEGT. V lost 6 bases to trimming and J lost 4 bases; unmatched junction nucleotides: 6. The CDR3 length is 15 residues.

The chain carries TRBV7-9 and TRBJ1-1; TRBD1 is a possible D gene (6 bases). V dropped 1 base and J dropped 7 bases, with 13 bases sitting between them. The germline V gene encodes CDR1 SEHNR and CDR2 FQNEAQ (reference sequence). The CDR3 is 14 residues long. CDR3 loop: CASSLVIDRFEAFF. The CDR3 DNA reads TGTGCCAGCAGCTTAGTTATTGACAGGTTTGAAGCTTTCTTT. Supplemented by reference TRBV7-9 and TRBJ1-1, the full variable domain reads DTGVSQNPRHKITKRGQNVTFRCDPISEHNRLYWYRQTLGQGPEFLTYFQNEAQLEKSRLLSDRFSAERPKGSFSTLEIQRTEQGDSAMYLCASSLVIDRFEAFFGQGTRLTVV.

This clonotype occurred a few times. The chain employs TRBV6-6 and TRBJ2-7; D possibly matches TRBD1 or TRBD2 (5 bases each). Germline V lookup: CDR1 MNHNY, CDR2 SVGAGI (reference sequence). The CDR3 extends over 14 amino acids. V gave up 2 bases and J gave up 4 bases, with 12 bases separating them. The CDR3 sequence is CASSYDEGSYEQYF. The DNA for the CDR3 is TGTGCCAGCAGTTACGACGAGGGGTCTTACGAGCAGTACTTC.

The sample holds a few counts of this clonotype. The chain joins TRBV2 to TRBJ2-3; D is unresolved. V lost 6 bases and J 2 bases, leaving 9 bases between the germline ends. Germline V gives CDR1 SNHLY, CDR2 FYNNEI. The CDR3 is made up of 13 amino acids. CDR3 DNA: TGTGCCAGCAGGGTCGGATTCACAGATACGCAGTATTTT. Encoded protein: CASRVGFTDTQYF.

The rearrangement joins TRBV7-9 to TRBJ2-7; tentative D call: TRBD1 (5 bases). The CDR3 covers 18 residues. With 4 bases removed from V and 1 base from J, the gap between germline ends came to 23 bases. The germline V gene encodes CDR1 SEHNR and CDR2 FQNEAQ (reference sequence). DNA of the CDR3: TGTGCCAGCAGCTCCCCCGCGAGCCGAACAGGAGTTTCCTACGAGCAGTACTTC. Translating gives CASSSPASRTGVSYEQYF.

The chain couples TRBV6-5 to TRBJ1-6, with D tentatively TRBD1 (5 bases). Per the germline V gene, CDR1 is MNHEY and CDR2 is SVGAGI. This CDR3 is built from 15 residues. The ends were cut back, 2 bases at V and 9 bases at J, with 14 bases in the middle. CDR3 protein: CASSYGGQGGSPLHF. CDR3 bases: TGTGCCAGCAGTTACGGAGGTCAGGGCGGTTCACCCCTCCACTTT.

V is TRBV14 and J is TRBJ2-7; D may match TRBD1 or TRBD2 (5 bases each). Trimming shortened V by 4 bases and J by 5 bases, and 18 bases separated the two germline ends. This CDR3 has 15 amino acids. CDR1 is SGHDN and CDR2 is FVKESK in the germline V gene. In DNA form, the CDR3 reads TGTGCCAGCAGCCGACGTCCCGGGACGGACGACGAGCAGTACTTC. Translated: CASSRRPGTDDEQYF.

The CDR3 loop reads CASSLVTGSYNEQFF. CDR3 sequence (DNA): TGCGCCAGCAGCTTGGTTACAGGCTCCTACAATGAGCAGTTCTTC. The chain combines TRBV5-1 with TRBJ2-1; TRBD1 is a possible D gene (5 bases). This CDR3 has 15 residues. CDR1 and CDR2 from the germline V gene are SGHRS and YFSETQ. The germline V and J ends were trimmed by 0 bases and 0 bases, with 7 bases remaining between them.